A single sample gave rise to the 5 T cell receptor beta chains below, sequenced in a study of T cell responses to AZD1222 COVID-19 vaccine. Generated by immunoSEQ multiplex PCR, the TCRdb table keeps only in-frame clones and is missing some. The data contain 120,000 to 150,000 clones, roughly four fifths of them singletons. The sample here was peripheral blood, taken on day 0 of MenACWY control vaccination. These receptors all come from an adult in good health.

The rearrangement uses TRBV5-4 and TRBJ2-5, with D possibly being TRBD1 or TRBD2 (6 bases each). Germline-derived CDR1 and CDR2 are SGHNT and YYREEE (reference sequence). Trimming shortened V by 0 bases and J by 3 bases, and 12 bases separated the two germline ends. CDR3 length: 15 amino acids. CDR3 nucleotide sequence: TGTGCCAGCAGCTTGGGGGGGGCTAGTAAAGAGACCCAGTACTTC. Its protein is CASSLGGASKETQYF.

The V gene is TRBV5-1, the J gene TRBJ2-3, with 9 bases identical to TRBD2. Germline values: CDR1 SGHRS, CDR2 YFSETQ. V lost 4 bases and J lost 4; bases outside the gene matches: 10. This CDR3 is built from 16 residues. The CDR3 protein is CASSGGLAYSPDTQYF. CDR3 DNA sequence: TGCGCCAGCAGCGGCGGACTAGCGTATAGCCCAGATACGCAGTATTTT.

The gene calls are TRBV20-1 and TRBJ2-5, with 8 bases that match TRBD1. V shed 3 bases and J 2 bases; nucleotides not matched to a gene: 8. Germline V gene data show CDR1 as DFQATT and CDR2 as SNEGSKA (reference sequence). CDR3 length: 15 residues. CDR3 coding DNA: TGCAGTGCTAGTCCTCCTCAGGGGGCACAAGAGACCCAGTACTTC. Protein sequence: CSASPPQGAQETQYF.

The chain uses TRBV6-6 and TRBJ2-3; TRBD1 matches 11 bases. Losses at the gene ends were 5 bases for V and 7 bases for J; bases not matched to a gene: 8. Germline V gene data show CDR1 as MNHNY and CDR2 as SVGAGI (reference sequence). The CDR3 runs 15 residues. The CDR3 loop is CASSPLDRGQNTQYF. The CDR3 DNA reads as TGTGCCAGCAGTCCCCTGGACAGGGGGCAAAATACGCAGTATTTT.

This chain joins TRBV6-5 and TRBJ1-1, with unresolved D. Looked up from germline, CDR1 is MNHEY and CDR2 is SVGAGI. This CDR3 has 12 amino acids. V was pared by 6 bases and J by 7 bases, with 12 bases between. The CDR3 here is CASRSSVFEAFF. CDR3 nucleotide sequence: TGTGCCAGCAGAAGCTCGGTTTTTGAAGCTTTCTTT.